These 7 T cell receptor beta chains share one sample of origin, sequenced in a study of persistence of HIV-infected CD4 T cells. Their recognized antigens are unknown. The libraries were made with immunoSEQ version 4 in survey mode. Assay: immunoSEQ multiplex PCR; the TCRdb copy retains only in-frame clones and omits some. Of around 20,000 clones detected, 75% to 80% appear once; the ten largest clones hold 6.8%. Stimulation used around 10 ug/mL lysate from CMV-infected fibroblasts. Sorting selected CD4+ T cells upregulating both CD40 ligand and CD69. The specimen comprised CD4+ T cells sorted from PBMCs after roughly 18-hour stimulation, sampled from a patient who received antiretroviral therapy. The receptors derive from an adult man with HIV who was CMV-seropositive.

The gene calls are TRBV18 and TRBJ1-4, with TRBD1 matching over 9 bases. The trim removed 4 bases at V and 8 bases at J, leaving 5 bases unmatched. In germline, CDR1 is KGHSH, CDR2 LQKENI. This CDR3 contains 14 residues. The DNA for the CDR3 is TGTGCCAGCTCACGCTCGGACAGGGGAGAAAAACTGTTTTTT. This gives the protein CASSRSDRGEKLFF.

The V call is TRBV12-3 or TRBV12-4, the J call TRBJ1-1; no clear D. The CDR3 contains 12 residues. Trimming took 7 bases from V and 5 from J, leaving 11 bases between them. The DNA for the CDR3 is TGTGCCAGCACCCGCAGTCGTACTGAAGCTTTCTTT. It encodes CASTRSRTEAFF.

V usage is TRBV24-1 and J usage is TRBJ2-2; D is perhaps TRBD1 (5 bases). Trimming pared 0 bases from V and 5 bases from J, leaving 9 bases between. The CDR3 covers 15 residues. CDR1 is KGHDR and CDR2 is SFDVKD in the germline V gene. The DNA of the CDR3 is TGTGCCACCAGTGATTTGGGCAGGGAAACCGGGGAGCTGTTTTTT. It codes for CATSDLGRETGELFF.

This chain joins TRBV5-4 and TRBJ1-1; D is undetermined. In germline, CDR1 is SGHNT, CDR2 YYREEE (reference sequence). Trimming removed 4 bases from V and 0 bases from J, with 10 bases in between. There are 14 residues in the CDR3. CDR3 bases: TGTGCCAGCAGCCTAGATGCGGTGAACACTGAAGCTTTCTTT. This codes for CASSLDAVNTEAFF.

In its sample, this clone was seen a few times. The gene calls are TRBV2 and TRBJ2-7, with D possibly matching TRBD2 (6 bases). In germline, CDR1 is SNHLY, CDR2 FYNNEI. Trimming pared 6 bases from V and 3 bases from J, leaving 15 bases between. The CDR3 sequence is 14 residues long. CDR3 amino acids: CASRSRDWSYEQYF. The CDR3, as DNA: TGTGCCAGCAGGTCCCGGGACTGGAGCTACGAGCAGTACTTC.

The chain is built from TRBV2 and TRBJ1-2; tentatively, D is TRBD1 (6 bases). Germline V gives CDR1 SNHLY, CDR2 FYNNEI. Trimming pared 9 bases from V and 5 bases from J, leaving 13 bases between. This CDR3 spans 12 amino acids. The chain's CDR3 is CASVTGLYGYTF. The CDR3 DNA is TGTGCCAGTGTGACAGGCCTATATGGCTACACCTTC.

For this clone: The same CDR3 arises from other DNA sequences in this sample as well. The genes are TRBV5-1 and TRBJ1-1, with D uncertain. The CDR3 loop spans 13 amino acids. From germline, CDR1 is SGHRS and CDR2 YFSETQ. V lost 0 bases to trimming and J lost 0 bases, with 3 bases between them. This CDR3 reads CASSLEVNTEAFF. CDR3 in DNA: TGCGCCAGCAGCTTGGAAGTGAACACTGAAGCTTTCTTT.